The 12 T cell receptor beta chains reported below all come from one sample, sequenced in a study of radiation and T cells in renal cell carcinoma. The data were produced by immunoSEQ multiplex PCR, yet TCRdb's version contains in-frame clones alone and is incomplete. The profile shows about 130,000 clones, approximately 80% of them singletons. Time point given: blood 2 weeks post-SBRT. As for treatment: 15 Gy SBRT to primary tumor, nephrectomy 4 weeks later. Specimen: blood, collected from a patient whose treatment included radiotherapy and nephrectomy. The receptors stem from a woman aged 55-69 years with renal cell carcinoma.

V is TRBV11-2 and J is TRBJ2-1; TRBD2 matches 7 bases. CDR1 is SGHAT and CDR2 is FQNNGV in the germline V gene. The CDR3 is made up of 17 amino acids. V shed 4 bases and J 7 bases; nucleotides not matched to a gene: 16. CDR3 sequence (DNA): TGTGCCAGCAGCTCGTCCCTTAGGCGGGAGTTAGTAAATGAGCAGTTCTTC. Its translation is CASSSSLRRELVNEQFF. Full variable domain (missing parts from reference TRBV11-2 and TRBJ2-1): EAGVAQSPRYKIIEKRQSVAFWCNPISGHATLYWYQQILGQGPKLLIQFQNNGVVDDSQLPKDRFSAERLKGVDSTLKIQPAKLEDSAVYLCASSSSLRRELVNEQFFGPGTRLTVL.

The chain couples TRBV14 to TRBJ1-3; weak D call: TRBD1 (6 bases). Trimming took 2 bases from V and 5 from J, leaving 13 bases between them. This CDR3 is 15 amino acids long. Germline CDR1 SGHDN, CDR2 FVKESK. The CDR3 nucleotides are TGTGCCAGCAGCCAAACTTGGACAGATAGAAACACCATATATTTT. It codes for CASSQTWTDRNTIYF.

V and J are TRBV5-1 and TRBJ1-1; D is uncertain. Germline CDR1 reads SGHRS; CDR2 reads YFSETQ. Between the trimmed V and J ends, which lost 0 bases and 5 bases, there was a span of 8 bases. CDR3 length: 13 amino acids. The CDR3, as DNA: TGCGCCAGCAGCTTGGCTGCTGGGACTGAAGCTTTCTTT. As protein: CASSLAAGTEAFF.

This clone has a handful of counts. V gene TRBV28 combines with J gene TRBJ2-3; perhaps D is TRBD1 or TRBD2 (5 bases each). The ends were cut back, 5 bases at V and 0 bases at J, with 24 bases in the middle. The CDR3 consists of 19 residues. CDR1 MDHEN and CDR2 SYDVKM come from the germline V gene. This chain's CDR3 is CASSTVWWGPQGSTDTQYF. The CDR3 DNA reads as TGTGCCAGCAGTACGGTCTGGTGGGGACCCCAGGGCAGCACAGATACGCAGTATTTT.

This clone was seen just once. The chain has TRBV28 and TRBJ2-3; D might be TRBD1 (5 bases). Germline CDR1 and CDR2: MDHEN and SYDVKM. V gave up 2 bases and J gave up 2 bases, with 8 bases separating them. CDR3 length: 14 amino acids. CDR3 sequence reads: CASSLKGLTDTQYF. CDR3 bases: TGTGCCAGCAGTTTAAAGGGGCTCACAGATACGCAGTATTTT. The entire variable domain, with the rest obtained from reference TRBV28 and TRBJ2-3, is as follows: DVKVTQSSRYLVKRTGEKVFLECVQDMDHENMFWYRQDPGLGLRLIYFSYDVKMKEKGDIPEGYSVSREKKERFSLILESASTNQTSMYLCASSLKGLTDTQYFGPGTRLTVL.

The gene calls are TRBV28 and TRBJ1-1; unclear D gene. The germline V and J ends were trimmed by 3 bases and 0 bases, with 5 bases remaining between them. CDR1 and CDR2 from the germline V gene are MDHEN and SYDVKM. The CDR3 runs to 13 residues. CDR3 sequence reads: CASSLGLNTEAFF. CDR3 coding DNA: TGTGCCAGCAGTTTGGGGTTGAACACTGAAGCTTTCTTT.

This clone occurred a few times. V is TRBV9 and J is TRBJ1-5; no firm D call. There are 14 residues in the CDR3. V dropped 5 bases and J dropped 5 bases, with 14 bases sitting between them. The V gene's germline CDR1 is SGDLS and CDR2 YYNGEE. The CDR3 here is CASSVGSRDQPQHF. In nucleotides, the CDR3 is TGTGCCAGCAGTGTGGGATCGAGAGATCAGCCCCAGCATTTT.

The V and J genes are TRBV4-2 and TRBJ1-4; 8 bases align to TRBD1. The CDR3 contains 16 residues. The J segment lost 0 bases and the V segment lost 0 bases, leaving 0 bases of the junction unmatched. Germline CDR1 LGHNA, CDR2 YNFKEQ. CDR3 sequence reads: CASSQEQGATNEKLFF. Here the CDR3 DNA reads TGTGCCAGCAGCCAAGAACAGGGGGCAACTAATGAAAAACTGTTTTTT.

The chain carries TRBV9 and TRBJ2-2; 11 bases line up with TRBD2. Germline V CDR1 and CDR2: SGDLS, YYNGEE. Trimming took 0 bases from V and 2 from J; bases not matched to a gene: 3. This CDR3 has 17 residues. CDR3 DNA: TGTGCCAGCAGCGTAGCTAGCGGGGGGCCAAACACCGGGGAGCTGTTTTTT. It specifies CASSVASGGPNTGELFF.

This clone was recorded only once. Other DNA sequences of this sample code for an identical CDR3. V and J are TRBV7-9 and TRBJ2-2; D unclear. Trimming shortened V by 4 bases and J by 5 bases, and 5 bases separated the two germline ends. This CDR3 has 12 amino acids. Germline lookup yields CDR1 SEHNR and CDR2 FQNEAQ (reference sequence). The CDR3 spells CASSSLTGELFF. The CDR3 coding sequence is TGTGCCAGCAGCTCCTTAACCGGGGAGCTGTTTTTT.

The V gene is TRBV6-6, the J gene TRBJ2-3; D possibly uses TRBD1 or TRBD2 (6 bases each). CDR1 and CDR2 from the germline V gene are MNHNY and SVGAGI (reference sequence). Deletions cut 7 bases from V and 3 bases from J, with 14 bases between. The CDR3 contains 14 residues. CDR3 DNA: TGTGCCAGCAATCCAAGGGGGGAGACAGATACGCAGTATTTT. Protein product: CASNPRGETDTQYF.

CDR3 DNA: TGTGCCACCGGGTTCAATCGGGGGACTGAAGCTTTCTTT. The encoded protein is CATGFNRGTEAFF. The V gene is TRBV15, the J gene TRBJ1-1, with D tentatively TRBD1 (5 bases). CDR1 is LNHNV and CDR2 is YYDKDF in the germline V gene (reference sequence). The CDR3 extends over 13 amino acids. V lost 8 bases, J lost 5 bases, and 15 bases lay in between.